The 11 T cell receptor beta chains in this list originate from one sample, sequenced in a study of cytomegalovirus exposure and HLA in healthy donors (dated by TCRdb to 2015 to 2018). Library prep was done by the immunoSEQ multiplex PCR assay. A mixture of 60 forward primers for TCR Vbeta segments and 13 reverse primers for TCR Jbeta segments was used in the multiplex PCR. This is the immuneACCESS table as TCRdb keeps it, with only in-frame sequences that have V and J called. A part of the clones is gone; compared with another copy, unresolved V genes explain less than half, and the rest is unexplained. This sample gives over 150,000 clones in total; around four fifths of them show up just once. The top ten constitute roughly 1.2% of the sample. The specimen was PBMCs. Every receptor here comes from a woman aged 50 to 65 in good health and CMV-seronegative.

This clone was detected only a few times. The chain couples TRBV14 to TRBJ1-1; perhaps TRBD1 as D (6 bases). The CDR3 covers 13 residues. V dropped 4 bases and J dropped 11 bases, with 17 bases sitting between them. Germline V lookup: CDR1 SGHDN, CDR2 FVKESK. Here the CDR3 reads CASSRSQGDKAFF. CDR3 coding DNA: TGTGCCAGCAGCCGTTCACAGGGTGATAAGGCTTTCTTT. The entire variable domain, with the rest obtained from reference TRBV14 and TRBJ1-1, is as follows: EAGVTQFPSHSVIEKGQTVTLRCDPISGHDNLYWYRRVMGKEIKFLLHFVKESKQDESGMPNNRFLAERTGGTYSTLKVQPAELEDSGVYFCASSRSQGDKAFFGQGTRLTVV.

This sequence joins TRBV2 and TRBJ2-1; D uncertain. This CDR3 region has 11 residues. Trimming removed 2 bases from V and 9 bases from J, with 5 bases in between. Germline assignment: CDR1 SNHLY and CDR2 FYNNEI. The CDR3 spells CASSEYGEQFF. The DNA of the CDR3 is TGTGCCAGCAGTGAATACGGTGAGCAGTTCTTC. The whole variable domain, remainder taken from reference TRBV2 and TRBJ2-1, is EPEVTQTPSHQVTQMGQEVILRCVPISNHLYFYWYRQILGQKVEFLVSFYNNEISEKSEIFDDQFSVERPDGSNFTLKIRSTKLEDSAMYFCASSEYGEQFFGPGTRLTVL.

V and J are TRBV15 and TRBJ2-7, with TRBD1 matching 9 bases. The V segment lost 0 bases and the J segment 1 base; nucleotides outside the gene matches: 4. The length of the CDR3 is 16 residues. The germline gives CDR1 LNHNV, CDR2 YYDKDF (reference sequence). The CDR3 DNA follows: TGTGCCACCAGCAGAGATCCCGGGACAGGGTCCTACGAGCAGTACTTC. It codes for CATSRDPGTGSYEQYF.

CDR3 bases: TGTGCCAGCAGTTTTGCTTTCCGGTACAATGAGCAGTTCTTC. Translating gives CASSFAFRYNEQFF. The V call is TRBV28, the J call TRBJ2-1, with unresolved D. The CDR3 has 14 amino acids. Germline V gene lookup returns CDR1 MDHEN and CDR2 SYDVKM. The ends were cut back, 3 bases at V and 4 bases at J, with 10 bases in the middle.

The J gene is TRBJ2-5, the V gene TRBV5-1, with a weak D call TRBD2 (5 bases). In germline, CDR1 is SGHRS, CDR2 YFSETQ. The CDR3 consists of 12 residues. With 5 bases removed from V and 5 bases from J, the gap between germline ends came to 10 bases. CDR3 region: CASSWTRETQYF. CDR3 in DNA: TGCGCCAGCAGTTGGACTCGGGAGACCCAGTACTTC.

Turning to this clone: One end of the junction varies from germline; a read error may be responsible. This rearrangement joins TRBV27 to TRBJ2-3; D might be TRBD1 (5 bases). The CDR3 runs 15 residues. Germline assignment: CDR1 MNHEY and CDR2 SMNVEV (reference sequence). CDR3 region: CASRLTDFSTDTQYF. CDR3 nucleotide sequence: TGTGCCAGCCGTTTGACAGACTTTAGCACAGATACGCAGTATTTT.

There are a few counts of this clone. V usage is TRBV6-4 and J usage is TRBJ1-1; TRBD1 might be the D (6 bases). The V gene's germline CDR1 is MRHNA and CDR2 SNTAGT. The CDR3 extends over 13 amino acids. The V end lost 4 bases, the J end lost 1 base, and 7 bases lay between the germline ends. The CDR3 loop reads CASSAQGNTEAFF. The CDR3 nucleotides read TGTGCCAGCAGTGCACAGGGGAACACTGAAGCTTTCTTT.

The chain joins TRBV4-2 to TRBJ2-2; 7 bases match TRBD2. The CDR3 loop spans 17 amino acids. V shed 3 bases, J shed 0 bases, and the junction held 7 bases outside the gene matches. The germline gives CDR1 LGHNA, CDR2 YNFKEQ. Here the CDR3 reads CASSHSGEGSNTGELFF. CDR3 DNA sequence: TGTGCCAGCAGCCATTCGGGGGAGGGGTCGAACACCGGGGAGCTGTTTTTT.

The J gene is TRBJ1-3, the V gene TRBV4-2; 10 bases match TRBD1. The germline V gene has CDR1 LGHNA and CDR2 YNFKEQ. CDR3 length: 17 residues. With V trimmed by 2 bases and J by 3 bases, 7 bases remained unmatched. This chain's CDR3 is CASSQNTGTGVGNTIYF. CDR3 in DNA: TGTGCCAGCAGCCAAAACACCGGGACAGGGGTTGGAAACACCATATATTTT.

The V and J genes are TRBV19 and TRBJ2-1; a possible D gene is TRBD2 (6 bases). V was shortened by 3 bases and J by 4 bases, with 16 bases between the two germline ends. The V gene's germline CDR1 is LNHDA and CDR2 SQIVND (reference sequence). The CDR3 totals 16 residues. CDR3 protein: CASSIGLGGAYNEQFF. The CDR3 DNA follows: TGTGCCAGTAGTATTGGGCTCGGCGGGGCGTACAATGAGCAGTTCTTC.

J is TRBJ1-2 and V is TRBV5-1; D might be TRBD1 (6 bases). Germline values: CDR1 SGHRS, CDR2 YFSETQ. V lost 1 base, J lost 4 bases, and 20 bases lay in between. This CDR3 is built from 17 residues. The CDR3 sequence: CASSLSGEGGSLYGYTF. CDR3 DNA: TGCGCCAGCAGCTTGTCCGGCGAGGGGGGGTCCCTCTATGGCTACACCTTC.